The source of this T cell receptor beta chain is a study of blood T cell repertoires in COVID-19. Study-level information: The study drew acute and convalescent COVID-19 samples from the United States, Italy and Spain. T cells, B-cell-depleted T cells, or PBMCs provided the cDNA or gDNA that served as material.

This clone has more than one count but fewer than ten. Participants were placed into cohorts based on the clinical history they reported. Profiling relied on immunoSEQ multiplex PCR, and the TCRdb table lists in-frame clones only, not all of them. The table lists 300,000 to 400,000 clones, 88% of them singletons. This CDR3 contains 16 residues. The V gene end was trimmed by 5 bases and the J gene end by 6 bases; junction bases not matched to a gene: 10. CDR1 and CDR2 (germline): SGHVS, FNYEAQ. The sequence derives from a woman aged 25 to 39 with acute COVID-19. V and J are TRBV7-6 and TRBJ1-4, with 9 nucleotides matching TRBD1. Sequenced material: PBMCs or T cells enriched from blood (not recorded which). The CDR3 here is CASSAPTGGVDEKLFF. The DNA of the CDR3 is TGTGCCAGCAGCGCACCAACAGGGGGCGTGGATGAAAAACTGTTTTTT.